These T cell receptor beta chains were read from a single sample in a study of T cells in Graves' hyperthyroidism and ophthalmopathy. TCRdb redid the calling of the multiplex PCR reads with MiXCR, one entry per CDR3 protein. The sample yields around 450,000 distinct CDR3 sequences, roughly an eighth seen once. Sequencing was done on a sample of blood. These TCRs come from a young woman with Graves' hyperthyroidism. CDR3s include the opening cysteine and the closing phenylalanine or tryptophan.

j_call	v_call	cdr3_aa
TRBJ1-1	TRBV11-3	CASGGIIGALNTEAFF
TRBJ1-4	TRBV6-1	CASSPQVWEKLFF
TRBJ1-5	TRBV4-1	CASSQRGVGHEPQHF
TRBJ1-4	TRBV3-1	CASSPPGTGWTNEKLFF
TRBJ1-1	TRBV9	CASSVEGQSNTEAFF
TRBJ2-7	TRBV10-3	CAISEAQGASYEQYF
TRBJ2-7	TRBV29-1	CSVLAGLSYEQYF
TRBJ2-7	TRBV10-3	CAISESGLAESYEQYF
TRBJ2-7	TRBV3-1	CASSQLDYYEQYF
TRBJ2-5	TRBV20-1	CSARPTTAAQETQYF
TRBJ1-2	TRBV11-2	CASSFGGGYTF
TRBJ2-1	TRBV12-3/TRBV12-4	CASSLLAGPYNEQFF
TRBJ2-3	TRBV6-2/TRBV6-3	CASHSGRVTDTQYF
TRBJ2-5	TRBV28	CASSYGGRGPQETQYF
TRBJ1-5	TRBV19	CASSIRQPIDQPQHF
TRBJ2-7	TRBV28	CASIRQGKRYEQYF
TRBJ2-7	TRBV6-5	CASSYPPYEQYF
TRBJ1-1	TRBV7-8	CASSLALGLNTEAFF
TRBJ2-5	TRBV11-2	CASSLGPSGQETQYF
TRBJ2-5	TRBV5-1	CASSLAGRGRSKETQYF
TRBJ1-1	TRBV4-3	CASSQVLGGNTEAFF
TRBJ1-6	TRBV6-2/TRBV6-3	CASGDRNSPLHF
TRBJ2-1	TRBV10-3	CAITSGKAGEQFF
TRBJ1-1	TRBV2	CASRDQRREAFF
TRBJ1-3	TRBV7-8	CTSSLAGKSGNTIYF
TRBJ1-2	TRBV5-6	CASSPQGAEYGYTF
TRBJ1-2	TRBV3-1	CASSRTISGYTF
TRBJ2-7	TRBV6-5	CASSYSAGVGYEQYF
TRBJ2-7	TRBV7-9	CASSLVSDTYEQYF
TRBJ1-2	TRBV6-2/TRBV6-3	CASSQLILTGIPYGYTF
TRBJ2-6	TRBV30	CAWTPGANVLTF
TRBJ2-7	TRBV7-9	CASTDGSSYEQYF
TRBJ1-1	TRBV4-1	CASSYPGGQLNTEAFF
TRBJ2-1	TRBV19	CASSMSQVRGRGGNEQFF
TRBJ2-1	TRBV18	CASSPPVGSVASGYNEQFF
TRBJ2-7	TRBV11-2	CASSFPTGDGSYEQYF
TRBJ2-3	TRBV4-3	CASSQDSGVGTQYF
TRBJ2-7	TRBV2	CASKPLAYEQYF
TRBJ2-7	TRBV7-2	CASSAGGSSYEQYF
TRBJ2-1	TRBV11-2	CASSLGRANEQFF
TRBJ2-5	TRBV3-1	CASSQALQETQYF
TRBJ2-2	TRBV3-1	CASSQESREALTGELFF
TRBJ1-3	TRBV13	CASGFRGSGNTIYF
TRBJ2-3	TRBV11-2	CASSLDRASSDTQYF
TRBJ2-4	TRBV7-7	CASSLEADPAKNIQYF
TRBJ2-2	TRBV19	CASRGQANTGELFF
TRBJ1-2	TRBV28	CASCLPTGNGYTF
TRBJ1-2	TRBV19	CASSVGQGVGYGYTF
TRBJ2-7	TRBV28	CASSLSFSWYEQYF
TRBJ2-5	TRBV9	CASSPRPSPQETQYF
TRBJ2-1	TRBV27	CASSLAGTSGTYNEQFF
TRBJ2-1	TRBV11-1	CASRSQRDYLNEQFF
TRBJ2-7	TRBV11-2	CASSSPLVAGLSEQYF
TRBJ2-1	TRBV27	CASSPQGGGTYNEQLF
TRBJ2-7	TRBV7-2	CASSLAIGLGDIRQYF
TRBJ1-1	TRBV11-3	CASSLTFSGGLLNTEAFF
TRBJ1-1	TRBV15	CATSRGDPYTEAFF
TRBJ1-5	TRBV7-9	CASSGGPGLSQPQHF
TRBJ1-2	TRBV5-1	CASSWDGTDYGYTF